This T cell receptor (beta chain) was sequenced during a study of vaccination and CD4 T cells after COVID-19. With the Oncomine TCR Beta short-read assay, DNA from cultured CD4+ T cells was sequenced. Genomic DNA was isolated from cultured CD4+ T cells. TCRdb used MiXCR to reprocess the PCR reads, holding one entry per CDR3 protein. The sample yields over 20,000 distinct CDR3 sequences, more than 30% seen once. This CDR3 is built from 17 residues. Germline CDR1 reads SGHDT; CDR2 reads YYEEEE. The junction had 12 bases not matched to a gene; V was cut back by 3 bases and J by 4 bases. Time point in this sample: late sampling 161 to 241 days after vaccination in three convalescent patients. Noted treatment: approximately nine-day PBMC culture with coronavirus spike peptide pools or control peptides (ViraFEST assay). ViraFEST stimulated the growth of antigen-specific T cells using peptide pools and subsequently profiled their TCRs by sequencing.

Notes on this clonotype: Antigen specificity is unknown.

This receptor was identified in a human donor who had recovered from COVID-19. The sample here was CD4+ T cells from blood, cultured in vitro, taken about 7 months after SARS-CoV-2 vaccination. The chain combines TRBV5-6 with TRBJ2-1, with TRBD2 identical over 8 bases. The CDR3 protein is CASSWRLAQGTYNEQFF. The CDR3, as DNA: TGTGCCAGCAGCTGGAGACTAGCGCAAGGTACTTACAATGAGCAGTTCTTC.